This TCR beta chain emerged from a study of T cells in Graves' hyperthyroidism and ophthalmopathy. Template material for amplifying TCR beta CDR3 regions consisted of RNA transcripts. TCR CDR3 regions were first amplified by RT-PCR with HTBI primers. Using its own MiXCR run on the multiplex PCR reads, TCRdb lists one record per CDR3 protein. The table records about 180,000 distinct CDR3 sequences, about 15% of them present only once. This clonotype showed up many times. Its antigen is as yet unknown. Study results and caveats: By a 13 V-J model, ophthalmopathy was set apart from stable hyperthyroidism. Blood samples included most of the expanded thyroid clonotypes exceeding 0.001. The model anticipated ophthalmopathy a median about six months pre-onset.

Germline trimming cut 6 bases from V and 1 base from J; bases unmatched to any gene: 4. Germline assignment: CDR1 LNHDA and CDR2 SQIVND (reference sequence). This CDR3 region has 14 residues. This clonotype originated in a woman aged 45-65 years with Graves' hyperthyroidism. The sequencing input was blood. The V gene is TRBV19, the J gene TRBJ1-1; 8 bases line up with TRBD1. CDR3 sequence: CASSHGQGNTEAFF. DNA of the CDR3: TGTGCCAGTAGCCATGGACAGGGGAACACTGAAGCTTTCTTT.